This section outlines one TCR beta chain sequence together with its context. The data derive from a study of blood T cell repertoires in COVID-19. Per the original methods: Nucleated cell counts were estimated from reference gene primer amplification. Some clones are missing from TCRdb's copy, which holds only in-frame ones; the method was immunoSEQ multiplex PCR. For V, J and clone size, that table is used; D and trimming come from the DNA. The data contain roughly 320,000 clones, roughly 86% of them singletons. The CDR3 extends over 15 amino acids. Germline V CDR1 and CDR2: SGHAT, FQNNGV. With 2 bases removed from V and 0 bases from J, the gap between germline ends came to 7 bases.

Sequenced material: peripheral blood. This sequence was found in a woman aged 25 to 39 with COVID-19, enrolled during active disease. The chain is built from TRBV11-2 and TRBJ2-2; a weak D match, TRBD2 (6 bases). The CDR3, as DNA: TGTGCCAGCAGCTTACGGGGGACGAACACCGGGGAGCTGTTTTTT. Translation gives CASSLRGTNTGELFF.